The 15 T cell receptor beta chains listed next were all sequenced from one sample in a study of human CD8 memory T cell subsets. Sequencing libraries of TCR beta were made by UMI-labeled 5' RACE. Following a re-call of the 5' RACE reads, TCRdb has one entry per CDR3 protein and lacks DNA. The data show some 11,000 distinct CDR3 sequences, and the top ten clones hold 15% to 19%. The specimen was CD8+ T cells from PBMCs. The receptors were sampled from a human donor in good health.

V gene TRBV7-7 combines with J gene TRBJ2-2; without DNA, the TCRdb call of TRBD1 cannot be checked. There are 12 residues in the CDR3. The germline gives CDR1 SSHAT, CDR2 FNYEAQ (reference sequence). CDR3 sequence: CASSFRGGELFF.

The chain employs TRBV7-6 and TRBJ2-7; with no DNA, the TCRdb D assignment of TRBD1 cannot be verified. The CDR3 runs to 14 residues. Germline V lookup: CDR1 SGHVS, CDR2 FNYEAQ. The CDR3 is CASSLAGQMGEQYF.

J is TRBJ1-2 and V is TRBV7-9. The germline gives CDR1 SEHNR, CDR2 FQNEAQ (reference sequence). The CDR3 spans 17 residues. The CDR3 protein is CASSLGLGEGTNYGYTF.

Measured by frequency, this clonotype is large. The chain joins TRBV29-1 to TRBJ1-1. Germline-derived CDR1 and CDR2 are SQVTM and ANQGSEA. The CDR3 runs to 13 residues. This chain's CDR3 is CSVEVPLFPEAFF.

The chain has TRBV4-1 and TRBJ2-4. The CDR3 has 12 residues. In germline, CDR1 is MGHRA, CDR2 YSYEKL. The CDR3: CASSQDSNIQYF.

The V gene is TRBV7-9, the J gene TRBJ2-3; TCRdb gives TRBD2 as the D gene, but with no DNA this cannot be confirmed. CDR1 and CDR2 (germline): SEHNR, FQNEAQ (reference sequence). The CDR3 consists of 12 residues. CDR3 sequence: CASIRLADTQYF.

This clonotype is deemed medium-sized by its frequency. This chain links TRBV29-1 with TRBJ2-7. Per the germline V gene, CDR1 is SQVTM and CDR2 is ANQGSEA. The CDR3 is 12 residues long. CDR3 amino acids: CSVESQAGEQYF.

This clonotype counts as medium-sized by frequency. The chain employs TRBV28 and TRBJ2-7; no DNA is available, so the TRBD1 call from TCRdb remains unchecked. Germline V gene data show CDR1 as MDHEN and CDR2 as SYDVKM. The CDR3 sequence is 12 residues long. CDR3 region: CASNEGGYEQYF.

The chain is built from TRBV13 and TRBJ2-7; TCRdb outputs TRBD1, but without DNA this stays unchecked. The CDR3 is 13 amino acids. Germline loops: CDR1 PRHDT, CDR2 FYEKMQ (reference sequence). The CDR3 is CASSQGAGNEQYF.

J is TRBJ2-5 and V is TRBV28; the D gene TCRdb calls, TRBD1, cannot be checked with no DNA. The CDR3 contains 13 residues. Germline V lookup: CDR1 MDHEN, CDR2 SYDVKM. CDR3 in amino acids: CASTREGMETQYF.

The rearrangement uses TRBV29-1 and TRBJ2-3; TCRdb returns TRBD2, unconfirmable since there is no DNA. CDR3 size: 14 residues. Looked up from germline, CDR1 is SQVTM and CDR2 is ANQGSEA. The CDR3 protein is CSVGSGTLPDTQYF.

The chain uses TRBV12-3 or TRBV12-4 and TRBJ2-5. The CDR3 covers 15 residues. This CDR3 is CASSSSGGSQETQYF.

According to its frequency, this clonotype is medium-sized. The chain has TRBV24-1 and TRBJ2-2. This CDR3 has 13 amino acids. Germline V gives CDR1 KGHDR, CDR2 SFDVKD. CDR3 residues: CATSEFNTGELFF.

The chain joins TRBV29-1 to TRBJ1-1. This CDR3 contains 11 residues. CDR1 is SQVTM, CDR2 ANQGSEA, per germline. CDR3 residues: CSAMGLTEAFF.

CDR3 in amino acids: CAISDPPGQGQTNEKLFF. The chain has TRBV10-3 and TRBJ1-4; as DNA is missing, the TRBD1 call by TCRdb cannot be tested. The CDR3 runs to 18 residues. Germline lookup yields CDR1 ENHRY and CDR2 SYGVKD.